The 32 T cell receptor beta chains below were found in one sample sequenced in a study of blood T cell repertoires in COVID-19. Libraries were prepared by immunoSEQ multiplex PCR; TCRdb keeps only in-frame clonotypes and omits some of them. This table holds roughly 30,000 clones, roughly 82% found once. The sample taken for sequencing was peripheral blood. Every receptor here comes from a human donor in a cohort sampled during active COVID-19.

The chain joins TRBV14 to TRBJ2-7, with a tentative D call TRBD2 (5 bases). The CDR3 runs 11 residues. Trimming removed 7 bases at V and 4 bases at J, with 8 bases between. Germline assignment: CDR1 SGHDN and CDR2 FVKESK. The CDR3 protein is CASTRGYEQYF. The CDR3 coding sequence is TGTGCCAGCACTCGGGGTTACGAGCAGTACTTC.

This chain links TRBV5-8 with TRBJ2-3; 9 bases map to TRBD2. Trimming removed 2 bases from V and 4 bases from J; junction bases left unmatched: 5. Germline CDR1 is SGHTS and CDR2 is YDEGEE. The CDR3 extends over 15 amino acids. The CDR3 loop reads CASSFSGGDADTQYF. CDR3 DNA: TGTGCCAGCAGCTTTAGCGGGGGAGACGCAGATACGCAGTATTTT.

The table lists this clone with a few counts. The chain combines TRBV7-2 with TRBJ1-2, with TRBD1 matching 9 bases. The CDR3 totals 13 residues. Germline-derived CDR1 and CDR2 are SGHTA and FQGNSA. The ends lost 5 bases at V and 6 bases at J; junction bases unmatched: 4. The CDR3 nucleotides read TGTGCCAGCAGCCAGGGACAGGGAGATGGCTACACCTTC. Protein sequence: CASSQGQGDGYTF.

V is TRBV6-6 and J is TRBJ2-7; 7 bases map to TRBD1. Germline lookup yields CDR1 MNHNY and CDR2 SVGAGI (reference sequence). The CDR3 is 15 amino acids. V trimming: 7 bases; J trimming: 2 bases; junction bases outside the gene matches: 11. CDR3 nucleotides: TGTGCCAGCATTTTATCAACTCAGGGGGCCTACGAGCAGTACTTC. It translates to CASILSTQGAYEQYF.

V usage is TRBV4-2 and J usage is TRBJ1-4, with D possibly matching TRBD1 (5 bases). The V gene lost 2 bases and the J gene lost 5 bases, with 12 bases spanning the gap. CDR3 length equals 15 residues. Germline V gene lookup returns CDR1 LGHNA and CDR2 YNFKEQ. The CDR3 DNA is TGTGCCAGCAGCCAACAACCGGGGGGAAATGAAAAACTGTTTTTT. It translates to CASSQQPGGNEKLFF.

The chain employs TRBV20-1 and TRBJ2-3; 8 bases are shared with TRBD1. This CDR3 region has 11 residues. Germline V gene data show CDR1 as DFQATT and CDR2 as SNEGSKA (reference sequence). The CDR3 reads CSRQGPDTQYF. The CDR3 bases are TGCAGCCGACAGGGGCCAGATACGCAGTATTTT.

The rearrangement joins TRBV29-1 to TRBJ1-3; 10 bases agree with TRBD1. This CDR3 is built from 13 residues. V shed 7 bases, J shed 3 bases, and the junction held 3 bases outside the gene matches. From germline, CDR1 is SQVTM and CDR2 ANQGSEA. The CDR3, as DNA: TGCAGCGCCGGGACAGGGGTTGGAAACACCATATATTTT. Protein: CSAGTGVGNTIYF.

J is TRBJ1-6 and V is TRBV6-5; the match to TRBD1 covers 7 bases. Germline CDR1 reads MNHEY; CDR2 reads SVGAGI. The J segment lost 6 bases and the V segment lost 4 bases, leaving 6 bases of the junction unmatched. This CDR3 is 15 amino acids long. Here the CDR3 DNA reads TGTGCCAGCAGTTTACGACAGGGCGGTAATTCACCCCTCCACTTT. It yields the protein CASSLRQGGNSPLHF.

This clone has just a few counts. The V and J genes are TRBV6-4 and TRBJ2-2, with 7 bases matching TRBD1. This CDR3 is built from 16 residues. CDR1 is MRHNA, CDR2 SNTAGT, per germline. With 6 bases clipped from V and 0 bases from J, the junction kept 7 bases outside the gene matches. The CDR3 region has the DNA TGTGCCAGCAGCTTACAGGGGCCCCCGAACACCGGGGAGCTGTTTTTT. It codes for CASSLQGPPNTGELFF.

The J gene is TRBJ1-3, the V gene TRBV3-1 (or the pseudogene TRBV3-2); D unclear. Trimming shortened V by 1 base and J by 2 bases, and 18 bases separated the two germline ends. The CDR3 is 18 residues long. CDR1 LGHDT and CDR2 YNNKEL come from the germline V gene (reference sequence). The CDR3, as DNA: TGTGCCAGCAGCCAAGCTGGGAGGGCAACGGGAGCTGGAAACACCATATATTTT. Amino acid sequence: CASSQAGRATGAGNTIYF.

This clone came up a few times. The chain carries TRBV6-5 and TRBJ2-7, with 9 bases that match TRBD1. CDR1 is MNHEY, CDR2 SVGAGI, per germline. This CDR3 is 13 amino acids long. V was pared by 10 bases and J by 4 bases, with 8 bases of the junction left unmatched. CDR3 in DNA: TGTGCCACCCGGAGGACAGGGGTATACGAGCAGTACTTC. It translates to CATRRTGVYEQYF.

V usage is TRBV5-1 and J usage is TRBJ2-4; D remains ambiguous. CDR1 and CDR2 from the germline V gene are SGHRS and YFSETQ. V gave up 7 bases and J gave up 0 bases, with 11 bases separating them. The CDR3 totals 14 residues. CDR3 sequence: CASGEDLAKNIQYF. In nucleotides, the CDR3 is TGCGCCAGCGGCGAGGATTTAGCCAAAAACATTCAGTACTTC.

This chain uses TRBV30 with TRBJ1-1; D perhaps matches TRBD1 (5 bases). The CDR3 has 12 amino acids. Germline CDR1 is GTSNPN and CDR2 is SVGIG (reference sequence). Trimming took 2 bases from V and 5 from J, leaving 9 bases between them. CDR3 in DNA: TGTGCCTGGAGTCGTCAGGGAACTGAAGCTTTCTTT. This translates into CAWSRQGTEAFF.

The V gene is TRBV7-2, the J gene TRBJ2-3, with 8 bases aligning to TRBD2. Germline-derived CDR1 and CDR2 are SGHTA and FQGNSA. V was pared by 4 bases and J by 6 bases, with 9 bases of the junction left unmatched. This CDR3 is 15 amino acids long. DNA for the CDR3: TGTGCCAGCAGCTCTGGACTAGCCCGTAGGGATACGCAGTATTTT. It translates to CASSSGLARRDTQYF.

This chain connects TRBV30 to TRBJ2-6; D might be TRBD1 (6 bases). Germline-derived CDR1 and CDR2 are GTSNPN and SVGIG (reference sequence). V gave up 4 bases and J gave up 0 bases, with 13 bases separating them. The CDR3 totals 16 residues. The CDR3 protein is CAWNQQGFSGANVLTF. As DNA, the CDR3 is TGTGCCTGGAACCAACAGGGTTTCTCTGGGGCCAACGTCCTGACTTTC.

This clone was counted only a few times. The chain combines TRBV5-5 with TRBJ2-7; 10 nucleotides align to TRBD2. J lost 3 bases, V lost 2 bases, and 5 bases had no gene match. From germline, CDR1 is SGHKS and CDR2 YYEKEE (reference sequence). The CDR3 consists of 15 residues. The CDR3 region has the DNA TGTGCCAGCAGCTTTGGTAGCGGGGGGTTCTACGAGCAGTACTTC. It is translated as CASSFGSGGFYEQYF.

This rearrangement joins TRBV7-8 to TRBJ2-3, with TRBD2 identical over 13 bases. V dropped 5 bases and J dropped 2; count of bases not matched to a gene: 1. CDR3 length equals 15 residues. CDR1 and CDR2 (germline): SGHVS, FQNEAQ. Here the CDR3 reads CASSGTSGDTDTQYF. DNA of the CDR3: TGTGCCAGCAGCGGGACTAGCGGGGACACAGATACGCAGTATTTT.

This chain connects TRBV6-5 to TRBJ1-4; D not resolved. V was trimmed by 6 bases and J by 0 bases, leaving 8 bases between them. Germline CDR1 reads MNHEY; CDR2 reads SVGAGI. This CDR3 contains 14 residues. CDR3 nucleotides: TGTGCCAGCAGGAAAACAGCAACTAATGAAAAACTGTTTTTT. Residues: CASRKTATNEKLFF.

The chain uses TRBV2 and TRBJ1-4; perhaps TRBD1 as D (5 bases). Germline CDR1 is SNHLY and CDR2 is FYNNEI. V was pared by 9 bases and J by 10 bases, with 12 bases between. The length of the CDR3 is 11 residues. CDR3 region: CASQWGPKLFF. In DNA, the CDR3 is TGTGCCAGTCAGTGGGGCCCAAAACTGTTTTTT.

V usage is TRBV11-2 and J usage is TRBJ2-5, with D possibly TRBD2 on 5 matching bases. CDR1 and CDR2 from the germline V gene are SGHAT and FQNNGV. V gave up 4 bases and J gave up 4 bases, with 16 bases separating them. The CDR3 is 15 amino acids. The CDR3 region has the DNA TGTGCCAGCAGCTCCCGACTAACCCCGAGAGAGACCCAGTACTTC. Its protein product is CASSSRLTPRETQYF. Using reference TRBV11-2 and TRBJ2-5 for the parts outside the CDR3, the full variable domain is EAGVAQSPRYKIIEKRQSVAFWCNPISGHATLYWYQQILGQGPKLLIQFQNNGVVDDSQLPKDRFSAERLKGVDSTLKIQPAKLEDSAVYLCASSSRLTPRETQYFGPGTRLLVL.

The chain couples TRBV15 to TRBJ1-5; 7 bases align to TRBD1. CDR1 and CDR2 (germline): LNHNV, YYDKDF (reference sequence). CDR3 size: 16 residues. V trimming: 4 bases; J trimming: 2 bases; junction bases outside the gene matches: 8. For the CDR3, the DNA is TGTGCCACCAGCACAGGGGGGAGACGGGGCAATCAGCCCCAGCATTTT. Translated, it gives CATSTGGRRGNQPQHF.

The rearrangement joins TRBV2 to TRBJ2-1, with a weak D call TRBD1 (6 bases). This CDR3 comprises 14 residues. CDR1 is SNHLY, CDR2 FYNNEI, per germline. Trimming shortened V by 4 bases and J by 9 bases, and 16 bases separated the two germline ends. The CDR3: CASSGVRGWGEQFF. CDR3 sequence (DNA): TGTGCCAGCAGTGGGGTCAGGGGATGGGGTGAGCAGTTCTTC.

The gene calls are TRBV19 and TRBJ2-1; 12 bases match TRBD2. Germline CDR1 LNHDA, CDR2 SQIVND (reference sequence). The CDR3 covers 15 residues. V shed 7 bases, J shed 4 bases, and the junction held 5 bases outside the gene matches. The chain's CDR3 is CASTMTSGGYNEQFF. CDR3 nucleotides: TGTGCCAGTACCATGACTAGCGGGGGATACAATGAGCAGTTCTTC. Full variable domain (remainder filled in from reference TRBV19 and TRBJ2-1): DGGITQSPKYLFRKEGQNVTLSCEQNLNHDAMYWYRQDPGQGLRLIYYSQIVNDFQKGDIAEGYSVSREKKESFPLTVTSAQKNPTAFYLCASTMTSGGYNEQFFGPGTRLTVL.

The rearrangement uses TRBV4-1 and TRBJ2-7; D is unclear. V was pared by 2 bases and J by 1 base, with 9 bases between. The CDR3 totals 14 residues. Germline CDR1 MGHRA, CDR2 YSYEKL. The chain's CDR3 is CASSQIWASYEQYF. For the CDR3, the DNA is TGCGCCAGCAGCCAAATTTGGGCGTCCTACGAGCAGTACTTC.

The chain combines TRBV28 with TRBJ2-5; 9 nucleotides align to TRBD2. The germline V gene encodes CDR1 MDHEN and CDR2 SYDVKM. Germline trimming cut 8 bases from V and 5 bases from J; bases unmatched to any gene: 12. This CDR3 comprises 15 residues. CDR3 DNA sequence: TGTGCCAGCCAAAAAGGCGGCGGGGGGGCGGAGACCCAGTACTTC. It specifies CASQKGGGGAETQYF.

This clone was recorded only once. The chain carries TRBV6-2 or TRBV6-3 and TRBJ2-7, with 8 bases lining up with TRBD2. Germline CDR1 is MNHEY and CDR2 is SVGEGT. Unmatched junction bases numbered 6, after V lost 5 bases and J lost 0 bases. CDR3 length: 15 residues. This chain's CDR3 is CASSERGSGSYEQYF. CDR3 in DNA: TGTGCCAGCAGTGAGCGGGGGTCGGGCTCCTACGAGCAGTACTTC.

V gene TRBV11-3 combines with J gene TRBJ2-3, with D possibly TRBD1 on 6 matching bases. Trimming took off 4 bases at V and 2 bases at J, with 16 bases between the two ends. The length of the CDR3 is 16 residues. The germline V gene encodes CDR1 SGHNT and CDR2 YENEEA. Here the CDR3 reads CASSSRGKSHTDTQYF. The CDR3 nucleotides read TGTGCCAGCAGCTCCAGGGGCAAGTCCCACACAGATACGCAGTATTTT.

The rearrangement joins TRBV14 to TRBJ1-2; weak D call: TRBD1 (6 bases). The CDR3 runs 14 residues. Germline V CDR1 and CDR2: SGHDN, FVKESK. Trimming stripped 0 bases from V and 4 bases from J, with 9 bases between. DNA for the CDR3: TGTGCCAGCAGCCAAGATGGCAGGGGCTATGGCTACACCTTC. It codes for CASSQDGRGYGYTF.

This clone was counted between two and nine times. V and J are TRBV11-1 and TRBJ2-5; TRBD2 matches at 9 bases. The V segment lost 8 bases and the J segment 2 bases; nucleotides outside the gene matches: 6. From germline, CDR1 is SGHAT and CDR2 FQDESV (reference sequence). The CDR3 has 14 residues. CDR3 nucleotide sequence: TGTGCCAGCGAGGCTAGCGGGGCACAAGAGACCCAGTACTTC. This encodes CASEASGAQETQYF.

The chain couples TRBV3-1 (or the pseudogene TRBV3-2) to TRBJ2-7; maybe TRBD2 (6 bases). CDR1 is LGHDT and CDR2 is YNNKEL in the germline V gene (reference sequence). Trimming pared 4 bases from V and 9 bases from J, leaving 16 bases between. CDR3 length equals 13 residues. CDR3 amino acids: CASSPGGVWGQYF. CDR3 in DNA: TGTGCCAGCAGCCCAGGAGGGGTTTGGGGGCAGTACTTC.

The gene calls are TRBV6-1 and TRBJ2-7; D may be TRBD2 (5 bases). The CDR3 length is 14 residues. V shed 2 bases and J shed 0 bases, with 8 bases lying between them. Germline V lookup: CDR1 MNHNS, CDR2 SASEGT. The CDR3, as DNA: TGTGCCAGCAGTGAATATGGGAGCTCCTACGAGCAGTACTTC. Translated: CASSEYGSSYEQYF.

CDR3 DNA sequence: TGTGCCAGCAGTTACGGGGGGATTGTGGTTGAAAAACTGTTTTTT. It yields the protein CASSYGGIVVEKLFF. The gene calls are TRBV6-6 and TRBJ1-4, with a possible D match to TRBD1 (5 bases). Germline lookup yields CDR1 MNHNY and CDR2 SVGAGI (reference sequence). This CDR3 has 15 amino acids. Trimming took off 2 bases at V and 7 bases at J, with 14 bases between the two ends.